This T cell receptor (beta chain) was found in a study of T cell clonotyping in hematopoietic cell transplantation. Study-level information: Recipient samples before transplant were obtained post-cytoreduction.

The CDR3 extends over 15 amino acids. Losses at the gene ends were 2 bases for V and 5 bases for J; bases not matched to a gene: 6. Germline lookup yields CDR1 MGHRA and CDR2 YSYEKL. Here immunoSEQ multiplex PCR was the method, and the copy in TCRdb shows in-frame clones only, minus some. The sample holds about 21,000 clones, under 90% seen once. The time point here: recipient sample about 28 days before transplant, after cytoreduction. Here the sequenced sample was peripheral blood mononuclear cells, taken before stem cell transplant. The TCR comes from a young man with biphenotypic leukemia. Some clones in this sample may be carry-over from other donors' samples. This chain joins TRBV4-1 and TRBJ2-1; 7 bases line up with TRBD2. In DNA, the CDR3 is TGCGCCAGCAGCCAAACTAGCGTACCAGACAATGAGCAGTTCTTC. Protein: CASSQTSVPDNEQFF.